This entry lists 15 T cell receptor beta chains sequenced from one sample in a study of human T cells and chemical hapten exposure. TCRdb recomputed calls from the RACE reads with MiXCR, one row per CDR3 protein. The sample consists of under 200,000 distinct CDR3 sequences, more than 12% of them appearing once. Time point specified: patch test 1, 2 weeks after DPC sensitization. Treatment specified: therapeutic diphenylcyclopropenone sensitization with weekly scalp DPC. The sample here was whole blood, taken in connection with sensitization to the hapten diphenylcyclopropenone (DPC). The receptors were gathered from a woman between 25 and 40 years old with alopecia areata. Some clones in this sample may be carry-over from other donors' samples.

This rearrangement joins TRBV19 to TRBJ2-3, with 12 bases that match TRBD1. V lost 7 bases and J lost 5; bases outside the gene matches: 7. The CDR3 runs 15 residues. Germline loops: CDR1 LNHDA, CDR2 SQIVND (reference sequence). CDR3 loop: CASTSRDRGQDTQYF. DNA for the CDR3: TGTGCCAGTACCTCCCGGGACAGGGGGCAAGATACGCAGTATTTT.

The chain uses TRBV21-1 and TRBJ2-1; the tabulated D call, TRBD2, remains unverified against the DNA. TRBV21-1 is a documented pseudogene. This CDR3 is built from 21 residues. CDR3 loop: CASSSNGGTSGRTGSYNEQFF. The DNA for the CDR3 is TGTGCCAGCAGCTCGAACGGCGGGACTAGCGGGAGGACAGGCTCCTACAATGAGCAGTTCTTC.

Turning to this clonotype: Its ends do not fully match the called genes, so a read error is possible. V usage is TRBV18 and J usage is TRBJ1-2, with D hard to call. Germline loops: CDR1 KGHSH, CDR2 LQKENI. The CDR3 has 13 residues. In DNA, the CDR3 is TGTGCCAACTCACCACGTGAGGAAGACGGCTACACCTTC. As protein: CANSPREEDGYTF.

The chain uses TRBV7-6 and TRBJ1-1; 12 nucleotides line up with TRBD1. CDR1 and CDR2 from the germline V gene are SGHVS and FNYEAQ. V trimming: 1 base; J trimming: 0 bases; junction bases outside the gene matches: 6. This CDR3 is 18 amino acids long. CDR3 coding DNA: TGTGCCAGCAGCTTAGGAGGGACAGGGGGCACTTTGAACACTGAAGCTTTCTTT. This gives the protein CASSLGGTGGTLNTEAFF.

The chain employs TRBV27 and TRBJ1-1; D possibly corresponds to TRBD1 (5 bases). From germline, CDR1 is MNHEY and CDR2 SMNVEV (reference sequence). The CDR3 totals 13 residues. The V gene lost 4 bases and the J gene lost 7 bases, with 13 bases spanning the gap. The DNA of the CDR3 is TGTGCCAGCAGTTGGGAGATGGGGGGTGAAGCTTTCTTT. As protein: CASSWEMGGEAFF.

The chain joins TRBV20-1 to TRBJ1-4; D ambiguous. V was pared by 7 bases and J by 4 bases, with 7 bases between. Germline V CDR1 and CDR2: DFQATT, SNEGSKA (reference sequence). The CDR3 consists of 11 residues. This CDR3 reads CSGRFNEKLFF. The CDR3 DNA sequence: TGCAGTGGCAGGTTTAATGAAAAACTGTTTTTT.

This clonotype occurred a few times. The J gene is TRBJ2-3, the V gene TRBV11-2, with no clear D. The CDR3 consists of 12 residues. CDR1 and CDR2 (germline): SGHAT, FQNNGV. The V end lost 2 bases, the J end lost 4 bases, and 4 bases lay between the germline ends. This CDR3 is CASSLPPDTQYF. DNA of the CDR3: TGTGCCAGCAGCTTACCCCCAGATACGCAGTATTTT.

The table lists this clonotype with a few counts. The chain has TRBV25-1 and TRBJ1-6; 7 nucleotides align to TRBD1. The CDR3 spans 15 residues. Germline V CDR1 and CDR2: MGHDK, SYGVNS. V lost 4 bases, J lost 9 bases, and 9 bases stayed unmatched. This chain's CDR3 is CASSAPEQGISPLHF. The CDR3 DNA is TGTGCCAGCAGTGCCCCAGAACAGGGGATTTCACCCCTCCACTTT.

In nucleotides, the CDR3 is TGCGCCAGCAGCTTGGATTCGATCCAAGAGACCCAGTACTTC. Encoded protein: CASSLDSIQETQYF. The rearrangement links TRBV5-1 to TRBJ2-5; D gene uncertain. Germline CDR1 reads SGHRS; CDR2 reads YFSETQ. The CDR3 contains 14 residues. Between the trimmed V and J ends, which lost 0 bases and 1 base, there was a span of 7 bases.

This clonotype was picked up a small number of times. V is TRBV12-3 or TRBV12-4 and J is TRBJ1-5; perhaps TRBD1 as D (6 bases). The CDR3 totals 15 residues. V lost 7 bases and J lost 0, with 13 bases in between. CDR3 nucleotide sequence: TGTGCCAGCACCAGGGGAGGTTTTAGCAATCAGCCCCAGCATTTT. This gives the protein CASTRGGFSNQPQHF.

The rearrangement joins TRBV29-1 to TRBJ2-5; D tentatively reads TRBD1 or TRBD2 (5 bases each). Germline V gene sequence: CDR1 SQVTM, CDR2 ANQGSEA. Trimming removed 6 bases at V and 3 bases at J, with 11 bases between. The length of the CDR3 is 12 residues. In nucleotides, the CDR3 is TGCAGCGTAGCAGGGACGGAAGAGACCCAGTACTTC. As protein: CSVAGTEETQYF.

This clonotype was seen a handful of times. The chain carries TRBV15 and TRBJ2-1; D remains ambiguous. CDR1 and CDR2 (germline): LNHNV, YYDKDF (reference sequence). V was clipped by 5 bases and J by 5 bases, with 10 bases between them. CDR3 length equals 13 residues. CDR3 sequence (DNA): TGTGCCACCAGCTACCCGGCGGACAATGAGCAGTTCTTC. It translates to CATSYPADNEQFF.

This clonotype was observed a few times. This chain joins TRBV20-1 and TRBJ1-4; no definite D call. The V gene's germline CDR1 is DFQATT and CDR2 SNEGSKA (reference sequence). The CDR3 is 11 residues long. With 6 bases removed from V and 10 bases from J, the gap between germline ends came to 12 bases. In DNA form, the CDR3 reads TGCAGTGCCCCCACCGAGCTAAAACTGTTTTTT. Translation gives CSAPTELKLFF.

This clonotype has a count of ten or more. The chain recombines TRBV12-3 or TRBV12-4 with TRBJ2-7; 7 positions match TRBD1. J lost 5 bases, V lost 2 bases, and 3 bases had no gene match. The CDR3 extends over 13 amino acids. DNA for the CDR3: TGTGCCAGCAGTTTAACAGGGGCGGACGAGCAGTACTTC. Amino acid sequence: CASSLTGADEQYF.

The chain employs TRBV14 and TRBJ1-3; D not certain. CDR1 SGHDN and CDR2 FVKESK come from the germline V gene. This CDR3 is built from 14 residues. With 3 bases removed from V and 2 bases from J, the gap between germline ends came to 8 bases. CDR3 protein: CASSHFVTGNTIYF. The CDR3 DNA reads as TGTGCCAGCAGCCATTTTGTGACTGGAAACACCATATATTTT.